This T cell receptor beta chain stems from a study of blood T cell repertoires in COVID-19. Study context: Samples representing acute and convalescent COVID-19 were sourced from the United States, Italy and Spain. T cells, B-cell-depleted T cells, or PBMCs provided the cDNA or gDNA that served as material.

Source study methods: Reference gene primers were amplified, and this amplification served to estimate nucleated cell counts. Clones were sequenced by immunoSEQ multiplex PCR, and TCRdb holds only the in-frame ones, with some missing. V and J calls and clone size are those listed in that table; D and trimming were worked out from the DNA. This table holds some 200,000 clones, around 84% found once. The germline V gene has CDR1 MNHEY and CDR2 SMNVEV (reference sequence). The CDR3 has 15 residues. With V trimmed by 6 bases and J by 6 bases, 12 bases remained unmatched. The J gene is TRBJ2-7, the V gene TRBV27, with 9 nucleotides matching TRBD1. The sample consisted of peripheral blood. This sequence was found in a man in his thirties or forties with active or convalescent COVID-19. CDR3 sequence (DNA): TGTGCCAGCAGCCTCCCGGGACAGGGTTCCGGCGAGCAGTACTTC. Translation: CASSLPGQGSGEQYF.